The 25 T cell receptor beta chains below all came from one sample that was sequenced in a study of cytomegalovirus exposure and HLA in healthy donors. Vbeta (60) and Jbeta (13) primers were used in the PCR. Clones were read by immunoSEQ multiplex PCR, and TCRdb kept only the in-frame ones, dropping some. This sample has around 98,000 clones, with roughly 79% found just once. The sequencing sample was made of PBMCs. The receptors shown here come from a woman in her thirties or forties in good health and CMV-seronegative.

V is TRBV7-2 and J is TRBJ2-1, with TRBD1 matching 7 bases. Germline CDR1 and CDR2: SGHTA and FQGNSA. Trimming removed 4 bases from V and 1 base from J; junction bases left unmatched: 4. This CDR3 is 15 amino acids long. The CDR3: CASSSTGESYNEQFF. The CDR3 bases are TGTGCCAGCAGCTCCACAGGGGAATCCTACAATGAGCAGTTCTTC. Supplemented by reference TRBV7-2 and TRBJ2-1, the full variable domain reads GAGVSQSPSNKVTEKGKDVELRCDPISGHTALYWYRQSLGQGLEFLIYFQGNSAPDKSGLPSDRFSAERTGGSVSTLTIQRTQQEDSAVYLCASSSTGESYNEQFFGPGTRLTVL.

The V gene is TRBV5-1, the J gene TRBJ2-7; TRBD1 agrees at 7 bases. CDR1 is SGHRS, CDR2 YFSETQ, per germline. The CDR3 length is 13 residues. Trimming at V came to 5 bases and at J to 4 bases, leaving 6 bases not matched to a gene. CDR3 nucleotides: TGCGCCAGCAGGGACAGGAGCTCTTACGAGCAGTACTTC. This sequence encodes CASRDRSSYEQYF.

This chain links TRBV7-2 with TRBJ1-2; unclear D gene. The CDR3 loop spans 16 amino acids. Germline CDR1 reads SGHTA; CDR2 reads FQGNSA. Trimming left V 3 bases short and J 2 bases short, with 16 bases between. Here the CDR3 reads CASSFSAGFANYGYTF. CDR3 DNA sequence: TGTGCCAGCAGCTTTAGTGCAGGCTTCGCAAACTATGGCTACACCTTC. Variable domain in full (rest from reference TRBV7-2 and TRBJ1-2): GAGVSQSPSNKVTEKGKDVELRCDPISGHTALYWYRQSLGQGLEFLIYFQGNSAPDKSGLPSDRFSAERTGGSVSTLTIQRTQQEDSAVYLCASSFSAGFANYGYTFGSGTRLTVV.

The chain carries TRBV10-3 and TRBJ2-5; 10 nucleotides agree with TRBD2. This CDR3 has 16 amino acids. Germline values: CDR1 ENHRY, CDR2 SYGVKD. Unmatched junction bases numbered 12, after V lost 4 bases and J lost 7 bases. CDR3 sequence reads: CAISGTRTSGEGTQYF. Here the CDR3 DNA reads TGTGCCATCAGTGGGACCCGGACTAGCGGAGAGGGGACCCAGTACTTC.

The chain uses TRBV13 and TRBJ2-5; possible D gene TRBD1, 6 bases. The J call may be in error: the DNA end matches TRBJ2-7 better. The CDR3 runs to 15 residues. Per germline, CDR1 PRHDT and CDR2 FYEKMQ (reference sequence). The DNA of the CDR3 is TGTGCCAGCAGCTCGAGACAGGTTACTTTCGCCGAGCAGTACTTC. The encoded protein is CASSSRQVTFAEQYF.

CDR3 loop: CASSSPGLAVYEQYF. The CDR3 bases are TGCGCCAGCAGCTCTCCGGGACTAGCGGTATACGAGCAGTACTTC. V and J are TRBV5-1 and TRBJ2-7; 11 nucleotides line up with TRBD2. The germline V gene encodes CDR1 SGHRS and CDR2 YFSETQ. This CDR3 region has 15 residues. V trimming: 3 bases; J trimming: 4 bases; junction bases outside the gene matches: 6.

The chain carries TRBV19 and TRBJ1-5; D might be TRBD1 (6 bases). The germline V and J ends were trimmed by 3 bases and 0 bases, with 9 bases remaining between them. The germline V gene has CDR1 LNHDA and CDR2 SQIVND (reference sequence). The CDR3 is made up of 15 amino acids. The CDR3 is CASSIEGVSNQPQHF. CDR3 sequence (DNA): TGTGCCAGTAGTATTGAGGGGGTTAGCAATCAGCCCCAGCATTTT.

The chain uses TRBV7-2 and TRBJ1-5; no clear D. Trimming left V 1 base short and J 6 bases short, with 13 bases between. The CDR3 sequence is 15 residues long. Germline CDR1 is SGHTA and CDR2 is FQGNSA. This CDR3 reads CASSLVVGEGQPQHF. The CDR3 DNA is TGTGCCAGCAGCTTAGTTGTTGGTGAGGGTCAGCCCCAGCATTTT.

This rearrangement joins TRBV19 to TRBJ2-5, with 7 positions matching TRBD2. V was pared by 11 bases and J by 5 bases, with 14 bases of the junction left unmatched. This CDR3 has 14 amino acids. Germline V CDR1 and CDR2: LNHDA, SQIVND (reference sequence). CDR3 sequence (DNA): TGTGCCCGAGGGATTTGGGGAGGGTATGAGACCCAGTACTTC. Translated: CARGIWGGYETQYF.

This chain connects TRBV19 to TRBJ2-7; tentatively, D is TRBD1 (7 bases). Trimming left V 0 bases short and J 6 bases short, with 18 bases between. CDR1 and CDR2 from the germline V gene are LNHDA and SQIVND (reference sequence). The CDR3 consists of 16 residues. For the CDR3, the DNA is TGTGCCAGTAGTATAGATATAGGGAGACAGGGAGGCGAGCAGTACTTC. The encoded protein is CASSIDIGRQGGEQYF.

This chain connects TRBV7-8 to TRBJ2-7; TRBD2 matches 10 bases. Trimming at V came to 5 bases and at J to 3 bases, leaving 7 bases not matched to a gene. CDR3 size: 15 residues. In germline, CDR1 is SGHVS, CDR2 FQNEAQ. The CDR3 sequence is CASSPEASGGYEQYF. CDR3 bases: TGTGCCAGCAGCCCAGAGGCTAGCGGGGGCTACGAGCAGTACTTC.

The chain combines TRBV15 with TRBJ2-2; 7 bases align to TRBD1. This CDR3 contains 15 residues. Germline assignment: CDR1 LNHNV and CDR2 YYDKDF (reference sequence). The trim removed 3 bases at V and 4 bases at J, leaving 5 bases unmatched. The CDR3 loop is CATSSIQGVTGELFF. In DNA, the CDR3 is TGTGCCACCAGCAGTATTCAGGGGGTCACCGGGGAGCTGTTTTTT. Looking up the rest from reference TRBV15 and TRBJ2-2 gives the full variable domain: DAMVIQNPRYQVTQFGKPVTLSCSQTLNHNVMYWYQQKSSQAPKLLFHYYDKDFNNEADTPDNFQSRRPNTSFCFLDIRSPGLGDTAMYLCATSSIQGVTGELFFGEGSRLTVL.

V is TRBV29-1 and J is TRBJ2-1, with 7 positions matching TRBD1. Trimming at V came to 0 bases and at J to 2 bases, leaving 10 bases not matched to a gene. Germline CDR1 is SQVTM and CDR2 is ANQGSEA. CDR3 size: 17 residues. CDR3 sequence: CSVEDIEGQYPYNEQFF. The CDR3 DNA is TGCAGCGTTGAAGATATAGAGGGACAGTATCCCTACAATGAGCAGTTCTTC.

This clone occurred a few times. This chain joins TRBV29-1 and TRBJ1-1; 8 bases map to TRBD1. The V segment lost 7 bases and the J segment 4 bases; nucleotides outside the gene matches: 14. The germline CDR1 and CDR2 sequences are SQVTM and ANQGSEA. This CDR3 comprises 15 residues. In DNA, the CDR3 is TGCAGCGCCTCCGGGGCAGGGGGCTCGAGCACTGAAGCTTTCTTT. Amino acids: CSASGAGGSSTEAFF.

The table lists this clone with a few counts. The rearrangement joins TRBV15 to TRBJ1-4, with 10 bases fitting TRBD1. This CDR3 spans 17 amino acids. Germline V gives CDR1 LNHNV, CDR2 YYDKDF (reference sequence). The ends lost 5 bases at V and 1 base at J; junction bases unmatched: 7. The CDR3 protein is CATSGMGTGVTNEKLFF. CDR3 DNA sequence: TGTGCCACCAGCGGGATGGGGACAGGGGTAACTAATGAAAAACTGTTTTTT.

The chain recombines TRBV18 with TRBJ2-7, with 8 bases matching TRBD1. Germline loops: CDR1 KGHSH, CDR2 LQKENI. Trimming cost V 6 bases and J 3 bases; bases outside gene matches: 4. The CDR3 totals 13 residues. The DNA for the CDR3 is TGTGCCAGCTCCCCGGGACAGGTCTACGAGCAGTACTTC. Translating it yields CASSPGQVYEQYF.

The rearrangement joins TRBV6-5 to TRBJ2-1; perhaps TRBD2 as D (5 bases). V was clipped by 6 bases and J by 3 bases, with 15 bases between them. The V gene's germline CDR1 is MNHEY and CDR2 SVGAGI. The CDR3 extends over 15 amino acids. The CDR3 is CASRSSDGNYNEQFF. DNA for the CDR3: TGTGCCAGCAGATCGTCGGACGGGAACTACAATGAGCAGTTCTTC.

The V call is TRBV29-1, the J call TRBJ1-3, with D uncertain. The CDR3 extends over 13 amino acids. The V gene's germline CDR1 is SQVTM and CDR2 ANQGSEA. The germline V and J ends were trimmed by 4 bases and 0 bases, with 7 bases remaining between them. This CDR3 is CSVAASSGNTIYF. In nucleotides, the CDR3 is TGCAGCGTTGCCGCCAGCTCTGGAAACACCATATATTTT.

The chain uses TRBV2 and TRBJ2-1; TRBD2 aligns across 14 bases. In germline, CDR1 is SNHLY, CDR2 FYNNEI. The ends lost 6 bases at V and 9 bases at J; junction bases unmatched: 7. The CDR3 sequence is 15 residues long. The chain's CDR3 is CASRATSGGAAEQFF. The CDR3 DNA reads TGTGCCAGCAGGGCGACTAGCGGGGGGGCCGCTGAGCAGTTCTTC.

This clone appeared a few times. The genes are TRBV18 and TRBJ2-3, with TRBD1 identical over 9 bases. This CDR3 is built from 14 residues. Per germline, CDR1 KGHSH and CDR2 LQKENI. The junction had 0 bases not matched to a gene; V was cut back by 4 bases and J by 1 base. The CDR3 nucleotides read TGTGCCAGCTCACGGGACAGGGGCACAGATACGCAGTATTTT. Protein product: CASSRDRGTDTQYF.

The V and J genes are TRBV30 and TRBJ1-1; TRBD1 matches at 8 bases. Germline CDR1 and CDR2: GTSNPN and SVGIG (reference sequence). After removal of 3 bases from V and 1 base from J, the junction contained 1 base not matched to a gene. The CDR3 totals 13 residues. As DNA, the CDR3 is TGTGCCTGGAGAGGGACAGGGAACACTGAAGCTTTCTTT. Protein: CAWRGTGNTEAFF.

To note about this clone: One base separates it from a far larger clone, so it is likely a read error. This rearrangement joins TRBV5-4 to TRBJ2-3, with TRBD1 matching over 7 bases. The CDR3 contains 14 residues. Germline V CDR1 and CDR2: SGHNT, YYREEE (reference sequence). The J segment lost 0 bases and the V segment lost 4 bases, leaving 2 bases of the junction unmatched. Here the CDR3 reads CASSGTASTDTQYF. The CDR3 nucleotides are TGTGCCAGCAGCGGGACAGCTAGCACAGATACGCAGTATTTT.

The CDR3 protein is CASSQVQEVPDTGELFF. CDR3 DNA sequence: TGCGCCAGCAGTCAAGTCCAAGAGGTCCCTGACACCGGGGAGCTGTTTTTT. The chain links TRBV23-1 to TRBJ2-2; D is unclear. TRBV23-1 is sorted into the ORF group, with uncertain function. The V gene lost 2 bases and the J gene lost 3 bases, with 16 bases spanning the gap. The CDR3 has 17 residues.

This chain connects TRBV9 to TRBJ1-6; D call uncertain. The CDR3 loop spans 15 amino acids. V lost 4 bases and J 11 bases, leaving 19 bases between the germline ends. Per germline, CDR1 SGDLS and CDR2 YYNGEE. The CDR3 bases are TGTGCCAGCAGCAAAACAACAGCAGCCTGGGCACCCCTCCACTTT. Translation: CASSKTTAAWAPLHF.

This clone was observed a few times. The rearrangement joins TRBV7-7 to TRBJ2-5, with 9 bases identical to TRBD1. The V gene end was trimmed by 2 bases and the J gene end by 2 bases; junction bases not matched to a gene: 6. Germline V gene lookup returns CDR1 SSHAT and CDR2 FNYEAQ (reference sequence). The length of the CDR3 is 16 residues. The CDR3 loop is CASSLMGTGKQETQYF. CDR3 nucleotides: TGTGCCAGCAGCTTAATGGGGACAGGGAAGCAAGAGACCCAGTACTTC.